The subject of this entry is one T cell receptor beta chain. This sample was included in a study of blood T cell repertoires in COVID-19. Here immunoSEQ multiplex PCR was the method, and the copy in TCRdb shows in-frame clones only, minus some. The data hold around 260,000 clones, with about 91% observed a single time. The trim removed 3 bases at V and 5 bases at J, leaving 5 bases unmatched. The CDR3 sequence is 14 residues long. Germline-derived CDR1 and CDR2 are SGHRS and YFSETQ. This sequence was found in a person aged 18 to 35 with COVID-19, enrolled during active disease. Sequenced: peripheral blood. The V and J genes are TRBV5-1 and TRBJ2-5; 9 nucleotides agree with TRBD1. The CDR3 reads CASSWYRGLETQYF. CDR3 sequence (DNA): TGCGCCAGCAGCTGGTACAGGGGGCTGGAGACCCAGTACTTC.